Shown below are 12 T cell receptor beta chains from a single sample sequenced in a study of T-cell reconstitution after alpha-beta-depleted transplantation in children. TCRbeta library construction was performed incorporating unique molecular identifiers. In TCRdb, the PCR reads were re-called with MiXCR into one record per CDR3 protein. The table has around 600,000 distinct CDR3 sequences, roughly 17% seen once. Sequenced here: PBMCs from the stem cell graft donor, sampled from the stem cell graft. These receptors were collected from a human donor who donated a stem cell graft to a child with acute myeloid leukemia.

The chain recombines TRBV18 with TRBJ2-7, with TRBD2 as a possible D gene (5 bases). V was pared by 2 bases and J by 2 bases, with 10 bases between. CDR1 and CDR2 from the germline V gene are KGHSH and LQKENI. This CDR3 region has 14 residues. CDR3 loop: CASSPYGVAYEQYV. The CDR3 coding sequence is TGTGCCAGCTCACCATACGGGGTAGCCTACGAGCAGTACGTC.

In this sample, this clonotype turned up a few times. The chain employs TRBV4-2 and TRBJ2-2; D remains ambiguous. Germline assignment: CDR1 LGHNA and CDR2 YNFKEQ. CDR3 size: 13 residues. V shed 0 bases and J shed 6 bases, with 5 bases lying between them. In nucleotides, the CDR3 is TGTGCCAGCAGCCAAGATATCTCCGGGGAGCTGTTTTTT. This encodes CASSQDISGELFF.

The chain's CDR3 is CSVGWGPLNSGANVLTF. DNA for the CDR3: TGCAGCGTTGGGTGGGGACCACTCAACTCTGGGGCCAACGTCCTGACTTTC. The rearrangement links TRBV29-1 to TRBJ2-6; either TRBD1 or TRBD2 may supply D (5 bases each). The length of the CDR3 is 17 residues. CDR1 and CDR2 from the germline V gene are SQVTM and ANQGSEA. V gave up 4 bases and J gave up 0 bases, with 16 bases separating them.

This chain connects TRBV6-5 to TRBJ1-4; no clear D. The V end was cut by 2 bases, the J end by 0 bases, with 16 bases between. Germline V CDR1 and CDR2: MNHEY, SVGAGI. The length of the CDR3 is 18 residues. The CDR3 region is CASSYPSSPGATNEKLFF. The DNA for the CDR3 is TGTGCCAGCAGTTACCCCTCGTCACCCGGGGCAACTAATGAAAAACTGTTTTTT.

This clonotype was found many times. The V and J genes are TRBV29-1 and TRBJ2-1; 12 bases are shared with TRBD1. Trimming at V came to 6 bases and at J to 8 bases, leaving 11 bases not matched to a gene. This CDR3 contains 15 residues. Germline values: CDR1 SQVTM, CDR2 ANQGSEA. CDR3 sequence: CSVPRGQGAFYEQFF. The DNA for the CDR3 is TGCAGCGTCCCTAGGGGACAGGGGGCATTCTATGAGCAGTTCTTC.

This clonotype showed up many times. The chain uses TRBV29-1 and TRBJ2-5, with 9 nucleotides matching TRBD1. The V gene's germline CDR1 is SQVTM and CDR2 ANQGSEA. V lost 3 bases, J lost 3 bases, and 2 bases stayed unmatched. The CDR3 extends over 13 amino acids. The CDR3, as DNA: TGCAGCGTTGATGGGACAGGGAAAGAGACCCAGTACTTC. It translates to CSVDGTGKETQYF.

This clonotype was counted only a few times. The rearrangement uses TRBV5-1 and TRBJ1-5; a possible D gene is TRBD1 (5 bases). Trimming stripped 3 bases from V and 5 bases from J, with 12 bases between. The CDR3 runs 14 residues. The V gene's germline CDR1 is SGHRS and CDR2 YFSETQ. The CDR3 region is CASSSGLGDQPQHF. In nucleotides, the CDR3 is TGCGCCAGCAGCTCGGGACTGGGAGATCAGCCCCAGCATTTT.

This clonotype turned up a few times. The CDR3 loop reads CASSLSFWDSGRKGQYV. In nucleotides, the CDR3 is TGTGCCAGCAGCTTATCGTTTTGGGATTCAGGGAGAAAAGGGCAGTACGTC. V gene TRBV5-6 combines with J gene TRBJ2-7; D is possibly TRBD1 or TRBD2 (5 bases each). This CDR3 spans 17 amino acids. Per the germline V gene, CDR1 is SGHDT and CDR2 is YYEEEE. V was cut by 2 bases and J by 9 bases, with 27 bases left in between.

This clonotype was counted many times. The V call is TRBV6-1, the J call TRBJ2-3; the D gene is possibly TRBD1 (5 bases). The V gene's germline CDR1 is MNHNS and CDR2 SASEGT. The CDR3 loop spans 14 amino acids. Trimming shortened V by 8 bases and J by 2 bases, and 14 bases separated the two germline ends. The CDR3 sequence is CASGEGAHTDTQYF. For the CDR3, the DNA is TGTGCCAGCGGGGAAGGGGCCCACACAGATACGCAGTATTTT.

The chain employs TRBV18 and TRBJ2-7; D not certain. Per germline, CDR1 KGHSH and CDR2 LQKENI. V lost 3 bases and J lost 3, with 12 bases in between. This CDR3 contains 14 residues. CDR3 nucleotides: TGTGCCAGCTCACCCACGACTGCGGACTACGAGCAGTACTTC. Its translation: CASSPTTADYEQYF.

This clonotype was observed a handful of times. This chain links TRBV24-1 with TRBJ2-2; maybe TRBD1 (6 bases). Trimming pared 8 bases from V and 0 bases from J, leaving 12 bases between. CDR1 is KGHDR and CDR2 is SFDVKD in the germline V gene. The CDR3 loop spans 15 amino acids. Here the CDR3 DNA reads TGTGCCACCAAGGGGACAAAGACGAACACCGGGGAGCTGTTTTTT. Translating it yields CATKGTKTNTGELFF.

J is TRBJ2-1 and V is TRBV7-2, with 9 bases aligning to TRBD1. Germline loops: CDR1 SGHTA, CDR2 FQGNSA. This CDR3 contains 16 residues. With 0 bases clipped from V and 5 bases from J, the junction kept 5 bases outside the gene matches. The CDR3 sequence: CASSLASGTGNNEQFF. In DNA, the CDR3 is TGTGCCAGCAGCTTAGCTTCCGGGACAGGGAACAATGAGCAGTTCTTC.